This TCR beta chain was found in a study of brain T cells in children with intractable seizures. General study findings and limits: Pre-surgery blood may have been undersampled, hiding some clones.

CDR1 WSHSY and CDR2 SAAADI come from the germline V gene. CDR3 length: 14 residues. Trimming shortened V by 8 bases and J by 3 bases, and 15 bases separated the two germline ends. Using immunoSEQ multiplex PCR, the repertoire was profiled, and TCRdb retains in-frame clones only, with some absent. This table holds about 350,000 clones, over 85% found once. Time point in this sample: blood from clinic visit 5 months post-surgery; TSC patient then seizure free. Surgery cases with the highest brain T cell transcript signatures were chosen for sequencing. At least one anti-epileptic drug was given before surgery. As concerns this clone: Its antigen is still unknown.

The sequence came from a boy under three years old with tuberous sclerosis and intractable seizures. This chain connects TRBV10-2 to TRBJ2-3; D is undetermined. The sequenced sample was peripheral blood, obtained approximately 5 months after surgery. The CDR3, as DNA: TGCGCCAGCGCCTTTAGCCCAGCGACAGATACGCAGTATTTT. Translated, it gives CASAFSPATDTQYF.